The next 9 T cell receptor beta chains were all read from a single sample in a study of cytomegalovirus exposure and HLA in healthy donors. The repertoire was sequenced with immunoSEQ multiplex PCR; TCRdb's copy has only in-frame clones and lacks some. The sample holds about 120,000 clones, about 82% seen once. The sample comprised PBMCs. The receptor source for this set is a man in his late teens or twenties in good health and CMV-seronegative.

This chain joins TRBV6-5 and TRBJ1-5; D might be TRBD1 (5 bases). V lost 6 bases and J 2 bases, leaving 8 bases between the germline ends. The CDR3 has 13 amino acids. Germline CDR1 is MNHEY and CDR2 is SVGAGI. The CDR3 DNA sequence: TGTGCCAGCAGCTTCAGGGGCAATCAGCCCCAGCATTTT. It codes for CASSFRGNQPQHF.

The V and J genes are TRBV2 and TRBJ2-5; 8 bases line up with TRBD2. The junction had 5 bases not matched to a gene; V was cut back by 2 bases and J by 6 bases. CDR1 is SNHLY and CDR2 is FYNNEI in the germline V gene. This CDR3 is built from 14 residues. The CDR3 sequence is CASSETGGSKTQYF. The CDR3 DNA sequence: TGTGCCAGCAGTGAAACGGGAGGGTCAAAGACCCAGTACTTC.

The V call is TRBV27, the J call TRBJ2-5, with 8 bases fitting TRBD2. CDR3 length: 14 amino acids. V shed 5 bases and J 3 bases; nucleotides not matched to a gene: 5. The V gene's germline CDR1 is MNHEY and CDR2 SMNVEV (reference sequence). CDR3 sequence (DNA): TGTGCCAGCAGTCCGGGACTAGTAAAAGAGACCCAGTACTTC. Its protein is CASSPGLVKETQYF.

The chain recombines TRBV5-6 with TRBJ2-1; D is perhaps TRBD2 (6 bases). The CDR3 sequence is 14 residues long. With 7 bases removed from V and 1 base from J, the gap between germline ends came to 12 bases. CDR1 and CDR2 (germline): SGHDT, YYEEEE. The CDR3 is CASRRGDSYNEQFF. CDR3 bases: TGTGCCAGCCGGCGCGGGGATTCCTACAATGAGCAGTTCTTC.

The chain couples TRBV7-9 to TRBJ1-1; 8 bases match TRBD1. This CDR3 contains 14 residues. The junction had 11 bases not matched to a gene; V was cut back by 7 bases and J by 7 bases. CDR1 is SEHNR, CDR2 FQNEAQ, per germline (reference sequence). As DNA, the CDR3 is TGTGCCAGCACCACCGGAACAGGGGGTAGTGAAGCTTTCTTT. Residues: CASTTGTGGSEAFF.

The chain combines TRBV25-1 with TRBJ1-2; possible D gene TRBD1, 6 bases. This CDR3 is built from 14 residues. Germline assignment: CDR1 MGHDK and CDR2 SYGVNS. Trimming pared 4 bases from V and 5 bases from J, leaving 14 bases between. This CDR3 reads CASSAGGAGYGYTF. As DNA, the CDR3 is TGTGCCAGCAGTGCGGGGGGCGCGGGTTATGGCTACACCTTC.

This clone occurred a few times. This chain uses TRBV6-5 with TRBJ2-7; D might be TRBD1 (6 bases). V dropped 5 bases and J dropped 2 bases, with 13 bases sitting between them. In germline, CDR1 is MNHEY, CDR2 SVGAGI. The CDR3 is made up of 14 amino acids. For the CDR3, the DNA is TGTGCCAGCAGTAGGGACATCCGAGCCTACGAGCAGTACTTC. It codes for CASSRDIRAYEQYF.

This clone was detected once. The chain employs TRBV25-1 and TRBJ2-1, with D hard to call. Germline loops: CDR1 MGHDK, CDR2 SYGVNS. Trimming left V 2 bases short and J 5 bases short, with 13 bases between. This CDR3 contains 15 residues. This chain's CDR3 is CASSEVGSSHNEQFF. The CDR3 nucleotides read TGTGCCAGCAGTGAAGTAGGTAGCAGTCACAATGAGCAGTTCTTC.

This clone was picked up a small number of times. The chain carries TRBV4-1 and TRBJ2-7; 12 bases match TRBD2. The V and J ends lost 1 base and 6 bases, in that order; junction bases with no gene match: 4. The CDR3 spans 15 residues. Germline-derived CDR1 and CDR2 are MGHRA and YSYEKL. CDR3 in DNA: TGCGCCAGCAGCCAAGGTTGGACTAGCGGGACCGAGCAGTACTTC. Translated, it gives CASSQGWTSGTEQYF.